This T cell receptor (beta chain) was recovered during a study of blood T cells in healthy people across ages. At least ten counts were recorded for this clonotype. Its antigen is as yet unknown. A second PCR of 7 to 11 cycles used a sample-barcoded 5' primer and a J-beta primer mix. From the 5' RACE reads, TCRdb called clonotypes with MiXCR, one entry per CDR3 protein. Here the sample spans 450,000 to 600,000 distinct CDR3 sequences, about 28% being singletons. Study findings and constraints: Estimates based on one million T cells were treated as lower bounds. Age brought a roughly linear fall in TCR beta diversity measured per million T cells. Donor CMV status was unknown, possibly confounding expanded clonotype changes.

J lost 8 bases, V lost 5 bases, and 8 bases had no gene match. CDR3 length: 14 amino acids. Germline V gene data show CDR1 as SGHAT and CDR2 as FQNNGV. These data were also filed under a second study, of T cells of mothers and their children. That source adds: Donation came from three healthy Caucasian mothers together with their six children.

This chain connects TRBV11-2 to TRBJ1-1, with 10 positions matching TRBD1. The specimen was blood. This receptor was identified in a boy aged 2 to 10 in good health. Written as DNA, the CDR3 is TGTGCCAGCAGCGCAGAGGGGACAGGGGCCGAAGCTTTCTTT. Protein: CASSAEGTGAEAFF.